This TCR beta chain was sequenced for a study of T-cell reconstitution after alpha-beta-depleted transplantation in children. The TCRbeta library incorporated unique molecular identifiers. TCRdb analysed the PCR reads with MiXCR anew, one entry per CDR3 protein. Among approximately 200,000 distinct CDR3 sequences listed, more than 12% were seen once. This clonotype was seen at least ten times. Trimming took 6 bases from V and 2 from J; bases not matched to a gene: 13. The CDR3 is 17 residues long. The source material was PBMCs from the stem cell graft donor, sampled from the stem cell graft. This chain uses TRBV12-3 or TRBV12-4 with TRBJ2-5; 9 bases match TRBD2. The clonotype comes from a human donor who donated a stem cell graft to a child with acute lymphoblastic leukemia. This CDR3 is CASSAQSEREVQETQYF. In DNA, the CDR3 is TGTGCCAGCAGCGCTCAAAGCGAGCGGGAGGTTCAAGAGACCCAGTACTTC.